This paragraph covers one T cell receptor (beta chain) sequence. Its antigen is currently unknown. This CDR3 has 16 amino acids. With V trimmed by 0 bases and J by 6 bases, 7 bases remained unmatched. The germline V gene encodes CDR1 SGDLS and CDR2 YYNGEE. This record belongs to a study of OX40 agonist ivuxolimab in advanced cancers. Study context: Partial responses were seen in three patients, one with hepatocellular carcinoma and two with cutaneous melanoma.

The assay was immunoSEQ multiplex PCR, and TCRdb's table has in-frame clones only and misses some. Of about 55,000 clones detected, approximately 86% appear once; the ten largest clones hold roughly 13%. Exclusion applied to patients with autoimmune disease history or systemic immunosuppression. General study results and limits: The 0.1-3.0 mg/kg partial responders had among the lowest clonal expansion.

This TCR came from an adult with an advanced solid tumor such as melanoma, head and neck, liver or kidney cancer. The sequencing here drew on CD4+ or CD8+ T cells sorted from blood, taken in a trial of the OX40 agonist ivuxolimab. V usage is TRBV9 and J usage is TRBJ1-4; 8 positions match TRBD1. The CDR3 region is CASSVAAGGSYEKLFF. CDR3 nucleotide sequence: TGTGCCAGCAGCGTAGCGGCAGGGGGCTCCTATGAAAAACTGTTTTTT. Full variable domain (outside the CDR3, taken from reference TRBV9 and TRBJ1-4): DSGVTQTPKHLITATGQRVTLRCSPRSGDLSVYWYQQSLDQGLQFLIQYYNGEERAKGNILERFSAQQFPDLHSELNLSSLELGDSALYFCASSVAAGGSYEKLFFGSGTQLSVL.